The entry below gives a single TCR beta chain sequence along with its context. Its matching antigen is unknown. This entry is derived from a study of early T cells in non-severe SARS-CoV-2 infection. About the research overall: Sequencing of bulk RNA from unsorted whole blood was done, without chain pairing.

V lost 4 bases, J lost 0 bases, and 12 bases lay in between. The CDR3 consists of 15 residues. Overall study results and limits: Anti-spike CD8 responses were favored in VDJdb matching, and private and CD4 specificities were missed.

Unique molecular identifiers were affixed to single, distinct cDNA molecules. TCRdb re-derived calls from the 5' RACE reads in MiXCR, one entry per CDR3 protein. The profile shows roughly 55,000 distinct CDR3 sequences, roughly 12% of them singletons. The sample comprised whole blood. This clonotype originated in an adult who was a healthcare worker with PCR-confirmed SARS-CoV-2 infection or an uninfected control (not recorded which). The chain employs TRBV12-3 or TRBV12-4 and TRBJ1-1; unclear D gene. CDR3 amino acids: CASSSWEQMNTEAFF. In nucleotides, the CDR3 is TGTGCCAGCAGTTCCTGGGAACAGATGAACACTGAAGCTTTCTTT.